A single sample is the source of the 18 T cell receptor beta chains below, sequenced in a study of T cell clones after liver transplantation. Libraries were prepared by immunoSEQ multiplex PCR; TCRdb keeps only in-frame clonotypes and omits some of them. The sample holds more than 7,000 clones, approximately 80% seen once. Sequencing used CD8+ T cells from blood, obtained at the 22-month timepoint. The source is a human patient who received a liver transplant. Among the T cells, some may be from the graft donor.

The CDR3 reads CASSFTGTGELFF. As DNA, the CDR3 is TGCGCCAGCAGTTTCACAGGCACCGGGGAGCTGTTTTTT. V and J are TRBV10-1 and TRBJ2-2; D may be TRBD1 (5 bases). Trimming removed 5 bases from V and 4 bases from J, with 8 bases in between. Per germline, CDR1 WNHNN and CDR2 SYGVQD (reference sequence). The CDR3 runs 13 residues.

This chain joins TRBV29-1 and TRBJ2-7; no definite D call. CDR3 length: 13 residues. Germline CDR1 and CDR2: SQVTM and ANQGSEA. V shed 2 bases and J shed 4 bases, with 12 bases lying between them. The CDR3: CSVETVERYEQYF. CDR3 DNA sequence: TGCAGCGTTGAAACGGTGGAGAGGTACGAGCAGTACTTC.

The chain uses TRBV28 and TRBJ2-7; D may be TRBD1 (6 bases). Germline CDR1 and CDR2: MDHEN and SYDVKM. Trimming shortened V by 5 bases and J by 2 bases, and 13 bases separated the two germline ends. The CDR3 totals 14 residues. CDR3 residues: CASSPTGYPYEQYF. CDR3 in DNA: TGTGCCAGCAGTCCCACAGGGTATCCCTACGAGCAGTACTTC.

The rearrangement links TRBV28 to TRBJ1-2; 7 bases fit TRBD1. Germline values: CDR1 MDHEN, CDR2 SYDVKM. This CDR3 contains 15 residues. V gave up 6 bases and J gave up 2 bases; unmatched junction bases: 9. CDR3 nucleotides: TGTGCCAGCAGCCGTACCATACAGGGGAACTATGGCTACACCTTC. It codes for CASSRTIQGNYGYTF.

This clone was counted once. This rearrangement joins TRBV10-2 to TRBJ2-6; D gene unclear. Germline V lookup: CDR1 WSHSY, CDR2 SAAADI. V gave up 0 bases and J gave up 0 bases, with 3 bases separating them. The CDR3 is 15 amino acids. CDR3 nucleotide sequence: TGCGCCAGCAGTGAGTCCGGCTCTGGGGCCAACGTCCTGACTTTC. It encodes CASSESGSGANVLTF.

V gene TRBV28 combines with J gene TRBJ2-7, with 8 bases fitting TRBD1. Germline CDR1 reads MDHEN; CDR2 reads SYDVKM. The CDR3 is 17 amino acids. V was clipped by 4 bases and J by 2 bases; unmatched bases: 13. The CDR3: CASSSPILRDRTYEQYF. CDR3 nucleotide sequence: TGTGCCAGCAGTTCCCCCATTCTCCGGGACAGGACCTACGAGCAGTACTTC.

J is TRBJ1-1 and V is TRBV7-2; the D gene is possibly TRBD1 (5 bases). V gave up 4 bases and J gave up 6 bases, with 9 bases separating them. Germline values: CDR1 SGHTA, CDR2 FQGNSA. The CDR3 sequence is 12 residues long. The CDR3 DNA sequence: TGTGCCAGCAGCTGGGGGGACCCTGAAGCTTTCTTT. Its protein is CASSWGDPEAFF.

This chain joins TRBV27 and TRBJ2-2; no reliable D call. V shed 4 bases and J shed 2 bases, with 14 bases lying between them. Germline V gives CDR1 MNHEY, CDR2 SMNVEV (reference sequence). CDR3 length: 16 residues. The CDR3 spells CASSSYLDLNTGELFF. The CDR3 region has the DNA TGTGCCAGCAGTTCCTACCTCGACCTTAACACCGGGGAGCTGTTTTTT.

The chain employs TRBV9 and TRBJ1-2; the match to TRBD1 covers 8 bases. Germline V gene lookup returns CDR1 SGDLS and CDR2 YYNGEE. Losses at the gene ends were 4 bases for V and 10 bases for J; bases not matched to a gene: 3. The CDR3 sequence is 11 residues long. The CDR3 DNA reads as TGTGCCAGCAGCCCGGGACAGGACTACACCTTC. Amino acids: CASSPGQDYTF.

This chain uses TRBV2 with TRBJ2-7; 12 bases are shared with TRBD2. CDR1 is SNHLY and CDR2 is FYNNEI in the germline V gene. CDR3 length: 13 residues. Trimming took 6 bases from V and 6 from J; bases not matched to a gene: 3. The CDR3 loop reads CASSRTSGAEQYF. CDR3 bases: TGTGCCAGCAGCCGGACTAGCGGGGCCGAGCAGTACTTC.

Relative to its sample, this clone is medium-sized. This chain links TRBV7-9 with TRBJ1-4; maybe TRBD1 (5 bases). The germline V gene encodes CDR1 SEHNR and CDR2 FQNEAQ (reference sequence). The CDR3 extends over 13 amino acids. Trimming stripped 8 bases from V and 8 bases from J, with 15 bases between. As DNA, the CDR3 is TGTGCCAGCTCGGAGGGACGAGAAGAAAAACTGTTTTTT. The encoded protein is CASSEGREEKLFF. The entire variable domain, with the rest obtained from reference TRBV7-9 and TRBJ1-4, is as follows: DTGVSQNPRHKITKRGQNVTFRCDPISEHNRLYWYRQTLGQGPEFLTYFQNEAQLEKSRLLSDRFSAERPKGSFSTLEIQRTEQGDSAMYLCASSEGREEKLFFGSGTQLSVL.

The chain uses TRBV11-2 and TRBJ1-4, with no clear D. The germline V gene has CDR1 SGHAT and CDR2 FQNNGV. Between the trimmed V and J ends, which lost 4 bases and 7 bases, there was a span of 10 bases. The CDR3 has 13 residues. This chain's CDR3 is CASSSQNVEKLFF. In nucleotides, the CDR3 is TGTGCCAGCAGCTCCCAGAACGTTGAAAAACTGTTTTTT.

This chain connects TRBV13 to TRBJ2-1, with D possibly being TRBD2 (5 bases). The CDR3 is made up of 14 amino acids. Germline CDR1 PRHDT, CDR2 FYEKMQ (reference sequence). V was trimmed by 6 bases and J by 6 bases, leaving 15 bases between them. CDR3: CASSKDEGSNEQFF. CDR3 sequence (DNA): TGTGCCAGCAGTAAGGACGAGGGTAGCAATGAGCAGTTCTTC.

The rearrangement joins TRBV4-2 to TRBJ2-5; D gene uncertain. The end of the DNA aligns better with TRBJ2-7, so the J call may be wrong. The CDR3 extends over 14 amino acids. Germline V gene sequence: CDR1 LGHNA, CDR2 YNFKEQ. CDR3 coding DNA: TGTGCCAGTACTGGACGAGGACCGTCCTACGAGCAGTACTTC. Amino acids: CASTGRGPSYEQYF.

The chain combines TRBV28 with TRBJ2-7; D remains ambiguous. This CDR3 has 14 residues. Trimming pared 3 bases from V and 6 bases from J, leaving 15 bases between. The germline V gene has CDR1 MDHEN and CDR2 SYDVKM. The CDR3 loop is CASSLDPSVAEQYF. The CDR3 DNA sequence: TGTGCCAGCAGTTTGGATCCGAGTGTCGCCGAGCAGTACTTC.

V and J are TRBV11-2 and TRBJ2-1, with 8 bases matching TRBD2. This CDR3 region has 17 residues. With V trimmed by 1 base and J by 0 bases, 5 bases remained unmatched. The V gene's germline CDR1 is SGHAT and CDR2 FQNNGV. DNA of the CDR3: TGTGCCAGCAGCTTAGGGCCGGGGGGGAGCTCCTACAATGAGCAGTTCTTC. The encoded protein is CASSLGPGGSSYNEQFF.

A few counts support this clone. The chain carries TRBV10-1 and TRBJ1-1; D is ambiguous. Germline V lookup: CDR1 WNHNN, CDR2 SYGVQD (reference sequence). V lost 3 bases, J lost 1 base, and 12 bases lay in between. This CDR3 has 15 residues. The chain's CDR3 is CASSDSLNGNTEAFF. The CDR3 nucleotides read TGCGCCAGCAGTGATTCCCTGAACGGGAACACTGAAGCTTTCTTT.

This clone has only a few counts. The V and J genes are TRBV9 and TRBJ1-2; maybe TRBD1 (5 bases). Germline V gives CDR1 SGDLS, CDR2 YYNGEE. V shed 0 bases and J shed 8 bases, with 17 bases lying between them. The CDR3 spans 15 residues. The CDR3 DNA sequence: TGTGCCAGCAGCGTAGATCCCGGGCAGGGAGAAGGCTACACCTTC. It translates to CASSVDPGQGEGYTF.